This T cell receptor beta chain was profiled in a study of shared clonotypes between healthy human individuals. Study-wide findings and caveats: Naive CD4 clonotypes overlapped across a handful of donors at roughly 5%.

Regarding this clone: No antigen is known for it.

The ends were cut back, 2 bases at V and 0 bases at J, with 14 bases in the middle. The germline gives CDR1 MNHEY, CDR2 SVGAGI. The CDR3 contains 16 residues. This table comes from immunoSEQ multiplex PCR, and its TCRdb copy is limited to in-frame clones, with some not included. The sample gives about 330,000 clones, about nine tenths of which show up once; 15% to 20% is in the top ten. With CCR7-negative CD45RA+ TemRA cells, CD45RO+ cells were combined in CD8 memory. Sequenced input: memory CD8+ T cells sorted from blood. As for subset: CD45RO+ cells pooled with CCR7-negative TemRA cells. The chain recombines TRBV6-5 with TRBJ2-7, with D perhaps being TRBD1 or TRBD2 (5 bases each). The sequence came from a man younger than 35 in good health. The CDR3 region is CASSYGVRGSSYEQYF. The CDR3 nucleotides read TGTGCCAGCAGTTACGGGGTTCGGGGCTCCTCCTACGAGCAGTACTTC.